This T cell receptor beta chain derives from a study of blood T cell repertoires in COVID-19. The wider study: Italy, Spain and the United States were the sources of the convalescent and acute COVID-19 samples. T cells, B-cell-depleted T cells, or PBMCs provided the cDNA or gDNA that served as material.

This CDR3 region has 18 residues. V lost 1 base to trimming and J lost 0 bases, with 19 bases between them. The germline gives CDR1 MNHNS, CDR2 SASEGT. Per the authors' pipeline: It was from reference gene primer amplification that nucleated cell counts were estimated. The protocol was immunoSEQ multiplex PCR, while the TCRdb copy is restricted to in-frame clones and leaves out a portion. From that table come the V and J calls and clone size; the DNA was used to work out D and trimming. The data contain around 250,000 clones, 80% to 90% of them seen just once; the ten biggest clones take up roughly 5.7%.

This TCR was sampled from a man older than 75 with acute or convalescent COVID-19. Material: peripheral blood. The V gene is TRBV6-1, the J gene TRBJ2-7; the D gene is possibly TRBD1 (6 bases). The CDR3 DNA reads TGTGCCAGCAGTGAAGAAGACAGGACAATCCTTCCCTCCTACGAGCAGTACTTC. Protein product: CASSEEDRTILPSYEQYF.